Following are 14 T cell receptor beta chains from one sample sequenced in a study of T cell repertoires in cytomegalovirus infection. Their specific antigens are unknown. TCRdb re-called the reads with MiXCR, one entry per CDR3 protein. The table records about 890,000 distinct CDR3 sequences, roughly 30% of them present only once. This material consisted of cultured CD8+ T cells from PBMCs, taken from culture after CMV antigen stimulation. The origin of the receptors is a human donor in good health (CMV status not recorded). Some clones in this sample may be carry-over from other donors' samples.

The gene calls are TRBV20-1 and TRBJ1-2; D gene ambiguous. The CDR3 runs 12 residues. Germline values: CDR1 DFQATT, CDR2 SNEGSKA (reference sequence). CDR3 sequence (DNA): TGCAGCGCCGTTGAAGCTAACTATGGCTACACCTTC. It specifies CSAVEANYGYTF.

Details on this clonotype: At one boundary the junction diverges from the germline segment, which might be a read error. The chain couples TRBV12-3 or TRBV12-4 to TRBJ2-5; 11 bases map to TRBD2. The CDR3 loop spans 15 amino acids. CDR3 bases: TGTGCCAGCAGGTTAGCGGGGGGGTCGCAAGAGACCCAGTACTTC. This sequence encodes CASRLAGGSQETQYF.

V gene TRBV5-1 combines with J gene TRBJ1-1; possibly TRBD1 for D (6 bases). V dropped 6 bases and J dropped 2 bases, with 14 bases sitting between them. The CDR3 runs to 14 residues. CDR1 and CDR2 (germline): SGHRS, YFSETQ. CDR3 amino acids: CASNSGTPNTEAFF. CDR3 DNA: TGCGCCAGCAATTCCGGGACACCCAACACTGAAGCTTTCTTT.

The table lists this clonotype with many counts. CDR3: CASSLGSGGTDTQYF. For the CDR3, the DNA is TGTGCCAGCAGCTTAGGGAGCGGGGGCACAGATACGCAGTATTTT. The chain combines TRBV7-2 with TRBJ2-3, with 7 bases that match TRBD2. The germline V gene encodes CDR1 SGHTA and CDR2 FQGNSA. V dropped 1 base and J dropped 1; count of bases not matched to a gene: 2. The CDR3 length is 15 residues. Full variable domain (missing parts from reference TRBV7-2 and TRBJ2-3): GAGVSQSPSNKVTEKGKDVELRCDPISGHTALYWYRQSLGQGLEFLIYFQGNSAPDKSGLPSDRFSAERTGGSVSTLTIQRTQQEDSAVYLCASSLGSGGTDTQYFGPGTRLTVL.

The chain is built from TRBV3-1 and TRBJ2-2, with TRBD1 matching 9 bases. Per the germline V gene, CDR1 is LGHDT and CDR2 is YNNKEL (reference sequence). The CDR3 runs 16 residues. The V segment lost 4 bases and the J segment 5 bases; nucleotides outside the gene matches: 8. The chain's CDR3 is CASSPYRGPGTGELFF. CDR3 sequence (DNA): TGTGCCAGCAGCCCGTACAGGGGGCCAGGGACCGGGGAGCTGTTTTTT.

This clonotype occurred a few times. V is TRBV6-1 and J is TRBJ1-2; D is perhaps TRBD1 (6 bases). V lost 5 bases to trimming and J lost 4 bases, with 20 bases between them. CDR3 length: 16 amino acids. Germline V gene sequence: CDR1 MNHNS, CDR2 SASEGT. Here the CDR3 DNA reads TGTGCCAGCAGTTTGTCAGGGGCCACCTGGGGCTATGGCTACACCTTC. Its protein product is CASSLSGATWGYGYTF.

The chain employs TRBV25-1 and TRBJ2-5, with a tentative D call TRBD2 (6 bases). Germline V gene data show CDR1 as MGHDK and CDR2 as SYGVNS. The CDR3 sequence is 12 residues long. V lost 7 bases and J 7 bases, leaving 13 bases between the germline ends. CDR3 DNA: TGTGCCAGCAACGGGGGATTAGGGACCCAGTACTTC. It encodes CASNGGLGTQYF. The full variable domain, with the rest looked up from reference TRBV25-1 and TRBJ2-5, is EADIYQTPRYLVIGTGKKITLECSQTMGHDKMYWYQQDPGMELHLIHYSYGVNSTEKGDLSSESTVSRIRTEHFPLTLESARPSHTSQYLCASNGGLGTQYFGPGTRLLVL.

The chain has TRBV13 and TRBJ2-7; D is perhaps TRBD1 (6 bases). The CDR3 has 17 amino acids. Per the germline V gene, CDR1 is PRHDT and CDR2 is FYEKMQ (reference sequence). Trimming took off 4 bases at V and 2 bases at J, with 21 bases between the two ends. In DNA form, the CDR3 reads TGTGCCAGCAGCTCCTTTTACAGGGATTTCGGCGCCTACGAGCAGTACTTC. This codes for CASSSFYRDFGAYEQYF.

This sequence joins TRBV2 and TRBJ2-1; D may be TRBD1 (5 bases). The CDR3 totals 19 residues. The germline V and J ends were trimmed by 4 bases and 1 base, with 23 bases remaining between them. The germline V gene encodes CDR1 SNHLY and CDR2 FYNNEI. The CDR3: CASSVAGLLGLGSYNEQFF. The CDR3 nucleotides are TGTGCCAGCAGTGTGGCAGGGCTTTTAGGTTTAGGGTCCTACAATGAGCAGTTCTTC.

V is TRBV2 and J is TRBJ2-3, with a tentative D call TRBD2 (5 bases). The V gene's germline CDR1 is SNHLY and CDR2 FYNNEI. V lost 1 base and J 2 bases, leaving 13 bases between the germline ends. The CDR3 length is 16 residues. In nucleotides, the CDR3 is TGTGCCAGCAGTGAAGGAGCGGAGATATACACAGATACGCAGTATTTT. This translates into CASSEGAEIYTDTQYF.

The CDR3 coding sequence is TGTGCCAGCAGTGCTGAAGGTTCTTATAGCAATCAGCCCCAGCATTTT. It translates to CASSAEGSYSNQPQHF. The V gene is TRBV6-4, the J gene TRBJ1-5; D gene ambiguous. The CDR3 has 16 residues. Per germline, CDR1 MRHNA and CDR2 SNTAGT. The V gene lost 4 bases and the J gene lost 0 bases, with 13 bases spanning the gap.

This clonotype was counted ten times or more. This sequence joins TRBV7-9 and TRBJ2-7; D possibly corresponds to TRBD2 (5 bases). The V end lost 0 bases, the J end lost 3 bases, and 12 bases lay between the germline ends. The germline gives CDR1 SEHNR, CDR2 FQNEAQ (reference sequence). This CDR3 is built from 15 residues. CDR3 residues: CASSLASLAGYEQYF. CDR3 DNA sequence: TGTGCCAGCAGCTTAGCAAGTTTGGCGGGCTACGAGCAGTACTTC.

V is TRBV27 and J is TRBJ1-2; D is possibly TRBD1 (5 bases). V was shortened by 8 bases and J by 3 bases, with 13 bases between the two germline ends. The germline CDR1 and CDR2 sequences are MNHEY and SMNVEV (reference sequence). This CDR3 contains 13 residues. The DNA of the CDR3 is TGTGCCAGCGGGTACAGGAGTTACTATGGCTACACCTTC. This codes for CASGYRSYYGYTF.

This clonotype was picked up a small number of times. The V and J genes are TRBV6-6 and TRBJ2-7; D assignment may be TRBD1 or TRBD2 (5 bases each). The V end lost 5 bases, the J end lost 0 bases, and 23 bases lay between the germline ends. Germline V gene data show CDR1 as MNHNY and CDR2 as SVGAGI (reference sequence). CDR3 length equals 18 residues. The CDR3 DNA is TGTGCCAGCAGTGAGGGGTGGGCCCCTGATCTAAGCTCCTACGAGCAGTACTTC. Its protein product is CASSEGWAPDLSSYEQYF.